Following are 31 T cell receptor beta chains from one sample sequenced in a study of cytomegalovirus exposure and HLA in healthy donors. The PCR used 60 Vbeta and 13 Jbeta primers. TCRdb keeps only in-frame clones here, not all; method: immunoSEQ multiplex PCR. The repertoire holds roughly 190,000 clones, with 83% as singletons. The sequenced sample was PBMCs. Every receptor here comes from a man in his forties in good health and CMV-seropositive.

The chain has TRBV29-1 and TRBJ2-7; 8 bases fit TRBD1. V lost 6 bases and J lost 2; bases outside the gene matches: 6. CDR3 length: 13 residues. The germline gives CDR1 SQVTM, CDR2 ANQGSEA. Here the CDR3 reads CSVRQGPAYEQYF. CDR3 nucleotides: TGCAGCGTCCGACAGGGGCCAGCCTACGAGCAGTACTTC.

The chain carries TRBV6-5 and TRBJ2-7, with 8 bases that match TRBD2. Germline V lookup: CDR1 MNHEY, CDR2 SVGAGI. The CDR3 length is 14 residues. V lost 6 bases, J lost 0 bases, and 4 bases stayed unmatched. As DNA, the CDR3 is TGTGCCAGCAGGACTAGCGCGAGCTCCTACGAGCAGTACTTC. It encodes CASRTSASSYEQYF.

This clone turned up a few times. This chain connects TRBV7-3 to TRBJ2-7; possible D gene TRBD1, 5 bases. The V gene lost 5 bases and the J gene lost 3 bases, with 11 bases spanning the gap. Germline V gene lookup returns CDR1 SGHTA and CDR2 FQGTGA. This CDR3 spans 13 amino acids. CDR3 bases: TGTGCCAGCAGCCTCGACAGCAACTACGAGCAGTACTTC. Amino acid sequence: CASSLDSNYEQYF.

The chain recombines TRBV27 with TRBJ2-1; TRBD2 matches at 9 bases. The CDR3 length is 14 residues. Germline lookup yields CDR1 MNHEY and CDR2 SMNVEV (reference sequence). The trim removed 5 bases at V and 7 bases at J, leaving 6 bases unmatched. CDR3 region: CASSPISGRNEQFF. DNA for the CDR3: TGTGCCAGCAGTCCTATTAGCGGGAGAAATGAGCAGTTCTTC.

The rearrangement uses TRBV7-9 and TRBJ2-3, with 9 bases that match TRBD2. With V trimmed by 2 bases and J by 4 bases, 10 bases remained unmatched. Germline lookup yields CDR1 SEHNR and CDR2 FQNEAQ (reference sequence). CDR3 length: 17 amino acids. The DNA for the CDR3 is TGTGCCAGCAGCTTACTGTGGCGGGAGGGCCGGGCAGATACGCAGTATTTT. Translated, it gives CASSLLWREGRADTQYF. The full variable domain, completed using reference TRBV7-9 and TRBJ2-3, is DTGVSQNPRHKITKRGQNVTFRCDPISEHNRLYWYRQTLGQGPEFLTYFQNEAQLEKSRLLSDRFSAERPKGSFSTLEIQRTEQGDSAMYLCASSLLWREGRADTQYFGPGTRLTVL.

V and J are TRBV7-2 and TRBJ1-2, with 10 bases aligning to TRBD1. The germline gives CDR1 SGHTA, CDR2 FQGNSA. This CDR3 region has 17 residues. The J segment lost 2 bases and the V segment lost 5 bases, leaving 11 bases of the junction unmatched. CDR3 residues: CASSPIHRTGGNYGYTF. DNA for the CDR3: TGTGCCAGCAGCCCTATACACAGGACAGGGGGGAACTATGGCTACACCTTC.

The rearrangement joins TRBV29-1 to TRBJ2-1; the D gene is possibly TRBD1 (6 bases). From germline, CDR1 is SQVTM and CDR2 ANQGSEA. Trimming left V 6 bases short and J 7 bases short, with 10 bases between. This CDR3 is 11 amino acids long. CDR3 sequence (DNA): TGCAGCGTCGACAGGTGGAATGAGCAGTTCTTC. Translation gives CSVDRWNEQFF.

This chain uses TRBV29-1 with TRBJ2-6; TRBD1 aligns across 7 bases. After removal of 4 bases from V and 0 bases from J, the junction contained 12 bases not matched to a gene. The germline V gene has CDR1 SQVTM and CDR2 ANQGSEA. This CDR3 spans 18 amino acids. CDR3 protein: CSVGSRQGESSGANVLTF. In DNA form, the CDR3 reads TGCAGCGTTGGTTCGAGACAGGGTGAAAGCTCTGGGGCCAACGTCCTGACTTTC.

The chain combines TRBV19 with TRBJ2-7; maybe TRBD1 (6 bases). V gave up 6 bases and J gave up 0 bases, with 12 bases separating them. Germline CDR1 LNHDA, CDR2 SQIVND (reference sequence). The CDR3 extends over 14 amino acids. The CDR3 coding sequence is TGTGCCAGTAGCCACCAGGGGAGCTCCTACGAGCAGTACTTC. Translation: CASSHQGSSYEQYF.

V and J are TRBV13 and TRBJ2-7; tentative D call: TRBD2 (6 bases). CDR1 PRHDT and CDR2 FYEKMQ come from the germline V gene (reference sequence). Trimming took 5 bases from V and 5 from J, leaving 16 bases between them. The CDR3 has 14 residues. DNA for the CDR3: TGTGCCAGCAGCAAAACGGGGGACGGCCACGAGCAGTACTTC. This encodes CASSKTGDGHEQYF. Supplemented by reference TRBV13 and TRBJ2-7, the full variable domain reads AAGVIQSPRHLIKEKRETATLKCYPIPRHDTVYWYQQGPGQDPQFLISFYEKMQSDKGSIPDRFSAQQFSDYHSELNMSSLELGDSALYFCASSKTGDGHEQYFGPGTRLTVT.

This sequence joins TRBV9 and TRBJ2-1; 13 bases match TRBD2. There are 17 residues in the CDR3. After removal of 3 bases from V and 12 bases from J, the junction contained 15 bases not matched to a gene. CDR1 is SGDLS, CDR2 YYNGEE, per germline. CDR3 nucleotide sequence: TGTGCCAGCAGCGAGGGACTAGCGGGAACCTTCTACGATGGGCAGTTCTTC. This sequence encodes CASSEGLAGTFYDGQFF.

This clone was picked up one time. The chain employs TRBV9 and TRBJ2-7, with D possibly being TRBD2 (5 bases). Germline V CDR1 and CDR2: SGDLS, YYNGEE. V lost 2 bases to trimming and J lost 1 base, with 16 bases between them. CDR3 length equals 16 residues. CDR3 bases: TGTGCCAGCAGCGTCGGGTCTAGAGGGCTTTCCTACGAGCAGTACTTC. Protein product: CASSVGSRGLSYEQYF.

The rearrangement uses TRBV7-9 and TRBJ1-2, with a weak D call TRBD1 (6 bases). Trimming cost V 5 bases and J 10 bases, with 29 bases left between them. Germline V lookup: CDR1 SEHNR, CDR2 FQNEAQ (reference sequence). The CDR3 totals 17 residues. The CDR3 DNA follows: TGTGCCAGCAGCCCGCAGGGCGGGGGGCGCGGTTCGGAGGTCTACACCTTC. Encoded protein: CASSPQGGGRGSEVYTF.

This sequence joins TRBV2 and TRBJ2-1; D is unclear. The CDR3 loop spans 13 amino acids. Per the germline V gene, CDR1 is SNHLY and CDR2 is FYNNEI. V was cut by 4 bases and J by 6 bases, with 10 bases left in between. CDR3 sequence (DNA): TGTGCCAGCAGTGTGGGCAGATCCAATGAGCAGTTCTTC. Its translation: CASSVGRSNEQFF.

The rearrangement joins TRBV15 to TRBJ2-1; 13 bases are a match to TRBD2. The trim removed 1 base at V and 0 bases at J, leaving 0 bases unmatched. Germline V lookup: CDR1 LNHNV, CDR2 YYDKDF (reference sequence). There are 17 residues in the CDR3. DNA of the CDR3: TGTGCCACCAGCAGAGGGACTAGCGGGAGCTCCTACAATGAGCAGTTCTTC. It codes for CATSRGTSGSSYNEQFF.

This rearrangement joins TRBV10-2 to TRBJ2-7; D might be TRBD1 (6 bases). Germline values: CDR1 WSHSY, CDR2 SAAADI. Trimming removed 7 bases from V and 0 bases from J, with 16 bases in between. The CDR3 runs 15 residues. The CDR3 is CASKGNRTVSYEQYF. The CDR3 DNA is TGCGCCAGCAAAGGCAATCGGACAGTCTCCTACGAGCAGTACTTC.

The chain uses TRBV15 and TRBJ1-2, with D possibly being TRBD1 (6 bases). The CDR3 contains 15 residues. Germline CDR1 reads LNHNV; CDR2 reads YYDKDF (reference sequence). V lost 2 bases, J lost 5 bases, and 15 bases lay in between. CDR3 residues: CATSRTQGRAYGYTF. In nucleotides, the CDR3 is TGTGCCACCAGCAGAACACAGGGTCGCGCTTATGGCTACACCTTC.

The CDR3 sequence is CASRRQGGTEAFF. In DNA form, the CDR3 reads TGTGCCAGCAGGAGACAGGGGGGTACTGAAGCTTTCTTT. The chain carries TRBV6-5 and TRBJ1-1; TRBD1 aligns across 9 bases. V was clipped by 6 bases and J by 5 bases; unmatched bases: 4. CDR1 is MNHEY, CDR2 SVGAGI, per germline. This CDR3 spans 13 amino acids.

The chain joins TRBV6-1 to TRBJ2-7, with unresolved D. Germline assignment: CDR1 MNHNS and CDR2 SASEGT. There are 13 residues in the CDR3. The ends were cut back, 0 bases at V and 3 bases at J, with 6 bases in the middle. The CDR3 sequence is CASSEAFNYEQYF. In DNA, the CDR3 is TGTGCCAGCAGTGAAGCGTTTAACTACGAGCAGTACTTC.

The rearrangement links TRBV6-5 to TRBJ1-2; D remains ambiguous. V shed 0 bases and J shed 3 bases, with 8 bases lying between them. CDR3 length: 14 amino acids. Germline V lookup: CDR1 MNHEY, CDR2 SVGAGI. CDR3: CASSYSSGDYGYTF. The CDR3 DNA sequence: TGTGCCAGCAGTTACTCGAGCGGGGACTATGGCTACACCTTC.

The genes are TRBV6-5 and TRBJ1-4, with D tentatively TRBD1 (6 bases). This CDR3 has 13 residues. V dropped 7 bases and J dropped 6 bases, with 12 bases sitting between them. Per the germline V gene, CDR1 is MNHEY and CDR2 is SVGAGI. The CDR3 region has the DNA TGTGCCAGCAACGGCAGGGGTGATGAAAAACTGTTTTTT. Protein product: CASNGRGDEKLFF.

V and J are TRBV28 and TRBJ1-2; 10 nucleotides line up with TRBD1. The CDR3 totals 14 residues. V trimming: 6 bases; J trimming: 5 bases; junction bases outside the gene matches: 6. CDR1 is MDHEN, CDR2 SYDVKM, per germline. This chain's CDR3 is CASSLGTGVYGYTF. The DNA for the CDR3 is TGTGCCAGCAGCTTAGGGACAGGGGTTTATGGCTACACCTTC.

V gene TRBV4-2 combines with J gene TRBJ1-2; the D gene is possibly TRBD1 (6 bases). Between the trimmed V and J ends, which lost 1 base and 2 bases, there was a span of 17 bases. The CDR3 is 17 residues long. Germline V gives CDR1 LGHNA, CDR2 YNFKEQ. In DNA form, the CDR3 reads TGTGCCAGCAGCCAAGCGGTGCAGGGGCGATCCAACTATGGCTACACCTTC. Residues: CASSQAVQGRSNYGYTF.

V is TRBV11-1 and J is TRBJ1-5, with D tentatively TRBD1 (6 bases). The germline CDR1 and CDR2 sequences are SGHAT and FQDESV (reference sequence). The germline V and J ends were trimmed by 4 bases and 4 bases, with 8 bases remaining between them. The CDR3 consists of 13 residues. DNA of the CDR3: TGTGCCAGCAGCTCCACAGGGAATCAGCCCCAGCATTTT. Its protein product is CASSSTGNQPQHF.

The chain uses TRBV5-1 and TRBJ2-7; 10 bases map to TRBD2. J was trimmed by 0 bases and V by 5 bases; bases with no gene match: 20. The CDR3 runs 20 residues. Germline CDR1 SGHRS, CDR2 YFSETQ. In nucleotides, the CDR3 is TGCGCCAGCAGTACAGGGCCCCTACTAGCGGGGCCTATTCTCTCCTACGAGCAGTACTTC. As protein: CASSTGPLLAGPILSYEQYF.

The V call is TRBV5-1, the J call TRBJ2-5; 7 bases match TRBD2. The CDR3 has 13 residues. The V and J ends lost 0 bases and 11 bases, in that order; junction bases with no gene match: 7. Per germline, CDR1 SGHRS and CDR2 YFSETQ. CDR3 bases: TGCGCCAGCAGCTTGGGGGACTACCGGGAGCAGTACTTC. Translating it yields CASSLGDYREQYF.

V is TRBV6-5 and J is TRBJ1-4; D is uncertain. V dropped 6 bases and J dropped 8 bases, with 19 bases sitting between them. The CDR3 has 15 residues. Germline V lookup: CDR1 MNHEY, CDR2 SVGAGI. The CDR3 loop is CASSPSTLTPEKLFF. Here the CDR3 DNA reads TGTGCCAGCAGCCCGTCGACACTTACTCCGGAAAAACTGTTTTTT.

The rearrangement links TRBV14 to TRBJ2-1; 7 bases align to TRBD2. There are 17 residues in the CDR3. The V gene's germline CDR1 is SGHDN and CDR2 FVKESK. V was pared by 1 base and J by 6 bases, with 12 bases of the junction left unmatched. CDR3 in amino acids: CASSQGAAGALFNEQFF. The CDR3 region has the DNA TGTGCCAGCAGCCAAGGGGCGGCGGGAGCTCTTTTCAATGAGCAGTTCTTC.

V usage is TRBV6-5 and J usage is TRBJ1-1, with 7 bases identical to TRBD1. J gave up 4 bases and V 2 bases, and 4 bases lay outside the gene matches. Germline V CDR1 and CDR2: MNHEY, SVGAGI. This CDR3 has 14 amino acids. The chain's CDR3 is CASSYQGGSTEAFF. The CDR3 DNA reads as TGTGCCAGCAGTTACCAAGGGGGCAGCACTGAAGCTTTCTTT.

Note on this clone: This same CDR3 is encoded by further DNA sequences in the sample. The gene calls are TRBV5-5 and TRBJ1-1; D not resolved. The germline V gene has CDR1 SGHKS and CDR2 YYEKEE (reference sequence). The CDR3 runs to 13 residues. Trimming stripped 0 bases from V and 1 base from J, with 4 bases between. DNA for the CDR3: TGTGCCAGCAGCTTGGGCGGGAACACTGAAGCTTTCTTT. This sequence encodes CASSLGGNTEAFF.

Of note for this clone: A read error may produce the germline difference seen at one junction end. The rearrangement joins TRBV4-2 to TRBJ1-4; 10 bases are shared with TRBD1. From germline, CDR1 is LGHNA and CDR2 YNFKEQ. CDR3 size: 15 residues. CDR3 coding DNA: TGTGCCAGCAGGCAAGAGGGACAGGGGAATGAAAAACTGTTTTTT. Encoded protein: CASRQEGQGNEKLFF.